This T cell receptor beta chain comes out of a study of T cells after yellow fever vaccination. Each CDR3 protein is one row after TCRdb ran MiXCR on the 5' RACE reads. Among hundreds of thousands of distinct CDR3 sequences listed, 18% were seen once. Germline V gives CDR1 DFQATT, CDR2 SNEGSKA (reference sequence). Trimming stripped 1 base from V and 0 bases from J, with 10 bases between. This CDR3 region has 14 residues. Whole-study results and caveats: Just a small share of clonotypes turned up in the CD4 compartment as well as the CD8 compartment.

There are a few counts of this clonotype. Its specificity is not known. The sequences come from PBMCs, collected before the yellow fever booster vaccination. The chain employs TRBV20-1 and TRBJ2-7; no reliable D call. This TCR was recovered from a young man who received the YFV17D yellow fever vaccine. The CDR3 loop is CSARGALSSYEQYV. In DNA, the CDR3 is TGCAGTGCTAGAGGGGCCTTATCCTCCTACGAGCAGTACGTC.